The 31 T cell receptor beta chains below were found in one sample sequenced in a study of T cells in Graves' hyperthyroidism and ophthalmopathy. The TCR beta CDR3 regions underwent amplification using RNA transcripts as the source. The HTBI set primed first-round TCR CDR3 RT-PCR. TCRdb reprocessed the multiplex PCR reads with MiXCR, giving one entry per CDR3 protein. The data hold around 620,000 distinct CDR3 sequences, with approximately 15% observed a single time. Sequencing was done on a sample of blood. These receptors all come from a woman aged 18-29 years with Graves' ophthalmopathy.

This clonotype was recorded many times. The chain joins TRBV11-1 to TRBJ2-1, with 8 bases lining up with TRBD2. Losses at the gene ends were 0 bases for V and 8 bases for J; bases not matched to a gene: 12. There are 17 residues in the CDR3. Germline V gene sequence: CDR1 SGHAT, CDR2 FQDESV (reference sequence). This CDR3 is CASSLARSGRPGHEQFF. In DNA, the CDR3 is TGTGCCAGCAGCTTAGCCCGGAGCGGGAGACCCGGCCATGAGCAGTTCTTC.

This clonotype was recorded once. A read error is possible here, since a much larger clone lies one base away. The CDR3 sequence is CAGSYSPYYNEQFF. DNA of the CDR3: TGTGCCGGCAGTTACTCGCCTTATTACAATGAGCAGTTCTTC. The rearrangement links TRBV6-2 or TRBV6-3 to TRBJ2-1; no clear D gene. The CDR3 is made up of 14 amino acids. Germline assignment: CDR1 MNHEY and CDR2 SVGEGT.

The chain is built from TRBV14 and TRBJ2-3; possible D gene TRBD1, 5 bases. CDR3 length equals 15 residues. V was clipped by 0 bases and J by 5 bases, with 12 bases between them. Germline lookup yields CDR1 SGHDN and CDR2 FVKESK. The CDR3 reads CASSQDPRVVDTQYF. DNA for the CDR3: TGTGCCAGCAGCCAAGATCCCAGGGTTGTAGATACGCAGTATTTT.

This clonotype was seen many times. For the CDR3, the DNA is TGTGCCAGCAGCTTAGGAGAGGGGGTATTCTGGGGCACAGATACGCAGTATTTT. Translating it yields CASSLGEGVFWGTDTQYF. V usage is TRBV5-5 and J usage is TRBJ2-3; possible D gene TRBD1, 6 bases. Trimming took 2 bases from V and 1 from J, leaving 20 bases between them. CDR3 size: 18 residues. CDR1 and CDR2 (germline): SGHKS, YYEKEE (reference sequence).

This clonotype occurred many times. This chain connects TRBV28 to TRBJ1-5, with D tentatively TRBD1 (5 bases). Per the germline V gene, CDR1 is MDHEN and CDR2 is SYDVKM. The CDR3 contains 14 residues. With 2 bases removed from V and 5 bases from J, the gap between germline ends came to 10 bases. DNA of the CDR3: TGTGCCAGCAGTTTAGGCAGGGAGGATCAGCCCCAGCATTTT. It is translated as CASSLGREDQPQHF.

This clonotype was counted ten times or more. The chain recombines TRBV11-3 with TRBJ2-1; TRBD2 matches 11 bases. J lost 0 bases, V lost 5 bases, and 12 bases had no gene match. CDR3 size: 19 residues. Germline CDR1 and CDR2: SGHNT and YENEEA. The chain's CDR3 is CASSPRLAGGGGSYNEQFF. CDR3 in DNA: TGTGCCAGCAGCCCTCGCCTAGCGGGAGGAGGTGGCTCCTACAATGAGCAGTTCTTC. Full variable domain (missing parts from reference TRBV11-3 and TRBJ2-1): EAGVVQSPRYKIIEKKQPVAFWCNPISGHNTLYWYLQNLGQGPELLIRYENEEAVDDSQLPKDRFSAERLKGVDSTLKIQPAELGDSAVYLCASSPRLAGGGGSYNEQFFGPGTRLTVL.

There are a few counts of this clonotype. The chain is built from TRBV5-1 and TRBJ2-5; D unclear. This CDR3 is built from 15 residues. V shed 0 bases and J shed 4 bases, with 13 bases lying between them. In germline, CDR1 is SGHRS, CDR2 YFSETQ. CDR3 protein: CASSLGPLSGETQYF. CDR3 DNA sequence: TGCGCCAGCAGCTTGGGACCGCTTTCGGGAGAGACCCAGTACTTC.

This clonotype came up many times. The chain recombines TRBV12-3 or TRBV12-4 with TRBJ1-1; D uncertain. CDR3 size: 15 residues. V dropped 3 bases and J dropped 7 bases, with 18 bases sitting between them. In DNA, the CDR3 is TGTGCCAGCAGTTTTTTCGCCTCCGGAGTCAATGAAGCTTTCTTT. Protein sequence: CASSFFASGVNEAFF.

The chain couples TRBV25-1 to TRBJ1-5, with TRBD1 identical over 9 bases. Germline V CDR1 and CDR2: MGHDK, SYGVNS. Trimming cost V 5 bases and J 3 bases; bases outside gene matches: 8. The CDR3 runs 16 residues. CDR3 in DNA: TGTGCCAGCAGTAAGAGATACAGGGGGCCCAATCAGCCCCAGCATTTT. Its protein product is CASSKRYRGPNQPQHF.

The table lists this clonotype with a few counts. The rearrangement uses TRBV4-3 and TRBJ2-3; D not resolved. The CDR3 runs to 18 residues. Germline CDR1 and CDR2: LGHNA and YSLEER. V lost 0 bases and J lost 0, with 16 bases in between. The CDR3 region has the DNA TGCGCCAGCAGCCAAGAAAGATCCGGCGGTCCTAGCACAGATACGCAGTATTTT. Amino acids: CASSQERSGGPSTDTQYF.

This clonotype appeared many times. The chain links TRBV20-1 to TRBJ2-3; 10 positions agree with TRBD2. J was trimmed by 1 base and V by 0 bases; bases with no gene match: 22. The length of the CDR3 is 22 residues. CDR1 and CDR2 from the germline V gene are DFQATT and SNEGSKA (reference sequence). Here the CDR3 DNA reads TGCAGTGCTAGAGATATTTACCGGATTCTAGCGGGAGATGCGGGGGGCACAGATACGCAGTATTTT. Translated, it gives CSARDIYRILAGDAGGTDTQYF.

At least ten counts were recorded for this clonotype. This chain joins TRBV12-3 or TRBV12-4 and TRBJ2-1, with D possibly being TRBD1 or TRBD2 (5 bases each). This CDR3 is 16 amino acids long. Trimming removed 1 base at V and 4 bases at J, with 14 bases between. The CDR3 is CASSLEGTAPYNEQFF. CDR3 DNA: TGTGCCAGCAGTTTAGAAGGGACGGCCCCTTACAATGAGCAGTTCTTC.

This clonotype was found many times. V is TRBV7-3 and J is TRBJ2-3, with D possibly matching TRBD1 (6 bases). Trimming took 5 bases from V and 5 from J, leaving 11 bases between them. The CDR3 runs 13 residues. Germline V gives CDR1 SGHTA, CDR2 FQGTGA. In DNA form, the CDR3 reads TGTGCCAGCAGCATATACAGGGAAGATACGCAGTATTTT. This gives the protein CASSIYREDTQYF.

This clonotype was seen more than once but under ten times. The chain employs TRBV19 and TRBJ2-3; 7 nucleotides match TRBD2. The germline V gene encodes CDR1 LNHDA and CDR2 SQIVND (reference sequence). The V and J ends lost 7 bases and 4 bases, in that order; junction bases with no gene match: 8. The length of the CDR3 is 14 residues. CDR3 bases: TGTGCCAGTACCCTTGGACTAGTCCCAGATACGCAGTATTTT. It specifies CASTLGLVPDTQYF.

This clonotype was counted ten times or more. The gene calls are TRBV7-6 and TRBJ1-5, with D possibly TRBD1 on 5 matching bases. The CDR3 totals 14 residues. Trimming stripped 5 bases from V and 5 bases from J, with 13 bases between. Germline V gene data show CDR1 as SGHVS and CDR2 as FNYEAQ. Written as DNA, the CDR3 is TGTGCCAGCAGCGCCCAGGGAAAGGATCAGCCCCAGCATTTT. It is translated as CASSAQGKDQPQHF.

The CDR3 spells CASSGEGRSTNTGGTETQYF. CDR3 in DNA: TGTGCCAGCAGCGGGGAGGGGAGAAGTACAAACACCGGGGGCACAGAGACCCAGTACTTC. The chain combines TRBV7-2 with TRBJ2-5, with D possibly matching TRBD2 (7 bases). V was clipped by 5 bases and J by 4 bases, with 32 bases between them. This CDR3 has 20 amino acids. Germline CDR1 is SGHTA and CDR2 is FQGNSA.

The chain combines TRBV7-3 with TRBJ2-7; weak D call: TRBD1 (5 bases). This CDR3 region has 13 residues. The V gene's germline CDR1 is SGHTA and CDR2 FQGTGA. The V end was cut by 6 bases, the J end by 5 bases, with 14 bases between. The CDR3 here is CASRVKGLHEQYF. CDR3 sequence (DNA): TGTGCCAGCAGAGTAAAGGGGCTCCACGAGCAGTACTTC.

The chain carries TRBV3-1 and TRBJ2-1; the match to TRBD2 covers 14 bases. This CDR3 comprises 17 residues. Trimming took 3 bases from V and 7 from J; bases not matched to a gene: 8. The germline CDR1 and CDR2 sequences are LGHDT and YNNKEL (reference sequence). CDR3 DNA sequence: TGTGCCAGCAGCCACCGACTAGCGGGAGGGCCAAGTAATGAGCAGTTCTTC. Residues: CASSHRLAGGPSNEQFF.

The V and J genes are TRBV5-6 and TRBJ1-1, with 11 positions matching TRBD1. Trimming took 4 bases from V and 1 from J; bases not matched to a gene: 6. The CDR3 has 16 residues. CDR1 is SGHDT, CDR2 YYEEEE, per germline. The CDR3 sequence: CASSPGDRGANTEAFF. The CDR3 nucleotides are TGTGCCAGCAGCCCCGGGGACAGGGGGGCGAACACTGAAGCTTTCTTT.

This clonotype was recorded at least ten times. The gene calls are TRBV2 and TRBJ1-2; TRBD1 matches at 7 bases. The CDR3 length is 12 residues. Germline V gene lookup returns CDR1 SNHLY and CDR2 FYNNEI. The V and J ends lost 6 bases and 6 bases, in that order; junction bases with no gene match: 4. CDR3 loop: CASRLGGDGYTF. For the CDR3, the DNA is TGTGCCAGCAGGCTAGGGGGCGATGGCTACACCTTC.

Many counts were recorded for this clonotype. This chain joins TRBV2 and TRBJ2-1; maybe TRBD2 (7 bases). This CDR3 is 15 amino acids long. Germline V CDR1 and CDR2: SNHLY, FYNNEI. V was pared by 5 bases and J by 7 bases, with 18 bases between. The CDR3 protein is CASSPLERGGNEQFF. The CDR3 bases are TGTGCCAGCAGTCCCCTAGAGAGGGGGGGGAATGAGCAGTTCTTC.

The count of this clonotype is one. The chain is built from TRBV14 and TRBJ2-7; 8 bases map to TRBD2. There are 16 residues in the CDR3. The V and J ends lost 4 bases and 5 bases, in that order; junction bases with no gene match: 13. From germline, CDR1 is SGHDN and CDR2 FVKESK. CDR3 nucleotides: TGTGCCAGCAGCCCCCCGGGACTAGTCTTTGTCCACGAGCAGTACTTC. Protein: CASSPPGLVFVHEQYF.

This clonotype was counted at least ten times. The genes are TRBV12-3 or TRBV12-4 and TRBJ2-2, with D tentatively TRBD1 (6 bases). Trimming shortened V by 6 bases and J by 3 bases, and 26 bases separated the two germline ends. The CDR3 length is 19 residues. The CDR3, as DNA: TGTGCCAGCAGACGCACCCCGGAACTCGATGGGGGCCACACCGGGGAGCTGTTTTTT. It translates to CASRRTPELDGGHTGELFF.

This clonotype has a count of ten or more. The genes are TRBV10-3 and TRBJ2-3; TRBD2 aligns across 8 bases. The germline gives CDR1 ENHRY, CDR2 SYGVKD. CDR3 length: 14 residues. J was trimmed by 3 bases and V by 6 bases; bases with no gene match: 5. CDR3 nucleotides: TGTGCCATCAGAAATAGCGGGATGACAGATACGCAGTATTTT. Residues: CAIRNSGMTDTQYF.

This clonotype was observed many times. The chain recombines TRBV19 with TRBJ1-1; D remains unclear. Per the germline V gene, CDR1 is LNHDA and CDR2 is SQIVND (reference sequence). Trimming took off 0 bases at V and 4 bases at J, with 6 bases between the two ends. The CDR3 has 13 residues. CDR3 sequence reads: CASSIDGSTEAFF. The CDR3 nucleotides read TGTGCCAGTAGTATAGATGGCAGCACTGAAGCTTTCTTT.

This clonotype was seen many times. The rearrangement links TRBV11-2 to TRBJ1-2, with D hard to call. Germline V gene data show CDR1 as SGHAT and CDR2 as FQNNGV. Trimming removed 3 bases from V and 6 bases from J, with 11 bases in between. CDR3 length equals 13 residues. CDR3 nucleotide sequence: TGTGCCAGCAGCTTCCTCCGGGCTGATGGCTACACCTTC. Translated: CASSFLRADGYTF.

This clonotype was seen many times. In DNA form, the CDR3 reads TGTGCCAGCAGCCAAGAACCGGGTGGCACTGAAGCTTTCTTT. Amino acids: CASSQEPGGTEAFF. The chain has TRBV3-1 and TRBJ1-1; D unclear. The CDR3 spans 14 residues. Germline CDR1 and CDR2: LGHDT and YNNKEL (reference sequence). The V end lost 0 bases, the J end lost 4 bases, and 9 bases lay between the germline ends.

This clonotype was picked up many times. The chain carries TRBV29-1 and TRBJ2-1, with D possibly being TRBD2 (5 bases). V lost 4 bases and J 5 bases, leaving 12 bases between the germline ends. Germline CDR1 SQVTM, CDR2 ANQGSEA. The CDR3 covers 13 residues. Here the CDR3 reads CSVGTWGNNEQFF. CDR3 coding DNA: TGCAGCGTTGGGACTTGGGGAAACAATGAGCAGTTCTTC.

This clonotype was counted only a few times. The V gene is TRBV24-1, the J gene TRBJ2-2; D is perhaps TRBD1 or TRBD2 (5 bases each). The V end lost 1 base, the J end lost 4 bases, and 12 bases lay between the germline ends. The CDR3 has 16 amino acids. Germline CDR1 reads KGHDR; CDR2 reads SFDVKD. The CDR3 nucleotides read TGTGCCACCAGTGATTTTGGGGGTTGGGGCACCGGGGAGCTGTTTTTT. This translates into CATSDFGGWGTGELFF.

This clonotype was seen at least ten times. The J gene is TRBJ2-1, the V gene TRBV7-3, with 11 bases matching TRBD2. This CDR3 has 16 residues. Germline V CDR1 and CDR2: SGHTA, FQGTGA. V lost 1 base, J lost 6 bases, and 5 bases stayed unmatched. In DNA, the CDR3 is TGTGCCAGCAGCTTAAACGTGGGACTAGCGGTCAATGAGCAGTTCTTC. Protein: CASSLNVGLAVNEQFF. The whole variable domain, remainder taken from reference TRBV7-3 and TRBJ2-1, is GAGVSQTPSNKVTEKGKYVELRCDPISGHTALYWYRQSLGQGPEFLIYFQGTGAADDSGLPNDRFFAVRPEGSVSTLKIQRTERGDSAVYLCASSLNVGLAVNEQFFGPGTRLTVL.

The chain links TRBV28 to TRBJ1-6, with D possibly TRBD1 on 6 matching bases. Trimming removed 6 bases from V and 14 bases from J, with 23 bases in between. This CDR3 region has 15 residues. CDR1 is MDHEN and CDR2 is SYDVKM in the germline V gene. The CDR3 region is CASSLWGAQGFTLHF. The CDR3 DNA follows: TGTGCCAGCAGCCTCTGGGGGGCGCAGGGATTTACCCTCCACTTT.